This paragraph reports one T cell receptor (beta chain). This record belongs to a study of blood T cell repertoires in COVID-19. Study overall: The analysed material was cDNA or gDNA that came from T cells, B-cell-depleted T cells, or PBMCs.

Repertoires were generated with immunoSEQ multiplex PCR, while TCRdb's copy carries only in-frame clones and drops some. The top ten clones hold 4% of a sample with 50,000 to 55,000 clones, about 86% of them seen once. The CDR3 runs to 14 residues. Germline V gives CDR1 SNHLY, CDR2 FYNNEI. The V gene end was trimmed by 6 bases and the J gene end by 1 base; junction bases not matched to a gene: 4. The chain carries TRBV2 and TRBJ2-7, with 9 nucleotides matching TRBD1. The sequenced sample was peripheral blood. The source is a middle-aged man with acute or convalescent COVID-19. This chain's CDR3 is CASRAGTGSYEQYF. For the CDR3, the DNA is TGTGCCAGCAGGGCCGGGACAGGGTCCTACGAGCAGTACTTC. Complete variable domain (other parts from reference TRBV2 and TRBJ2-7): EPEVTQTPSHQVTQMGQEVILRCVPISNHLYFYWYRQILGQKVEFLVSFYNNEISEKSEIFDDQFSVERPDGSNFTLKIRSTKLEDSAMYFCASRAGTGSYEQYFGPGTRLTVT.